The present entry profiles one T cell receptor (beta chain) with its context. Its antigen remains unidentified. Trimming removed 0 bases from V and 4 bases from J, with 12 bases in between. This CDR3 spans 15 amino acids. CDR1 is DFQATT, CDR2 SNEGSKA, per germline (reference sequence). TCRdb itself ran the reads through MiXCR, one entry per CDR3 protein. The sample records around 770,000 distinct CDR3 sequences, 25% to 35% being singletons. This sample is part of a study of T cell repertoires in cytomegalovirus infection. Study in general: Indications came from public TCR beta signatures; they pointed to CMV infection and to a matching HLA type. Whole-study findings and limits: In two of eight donors, the top clonotype was HLA-C-restricted CMV-specific.

This clonotype originated in a human donor in good health (CMV status not recorded). Some clones in this sample may be carry-over from other donors' samples. The sequenced sample was cultured CD8+ T cells from PBMCs, obtained from culture after CMV antigen stimulation. The chain carries TRBV20-1 and TRBJ2-2; D is possibly TRBD2 (5 bases). CDR3 nucleotides: TGCAGTGCTAGAGATCGTGCAGAGGGCACCGGGGAGCTGTTTTTT. It encodes CSARDRAEGTGELFF.